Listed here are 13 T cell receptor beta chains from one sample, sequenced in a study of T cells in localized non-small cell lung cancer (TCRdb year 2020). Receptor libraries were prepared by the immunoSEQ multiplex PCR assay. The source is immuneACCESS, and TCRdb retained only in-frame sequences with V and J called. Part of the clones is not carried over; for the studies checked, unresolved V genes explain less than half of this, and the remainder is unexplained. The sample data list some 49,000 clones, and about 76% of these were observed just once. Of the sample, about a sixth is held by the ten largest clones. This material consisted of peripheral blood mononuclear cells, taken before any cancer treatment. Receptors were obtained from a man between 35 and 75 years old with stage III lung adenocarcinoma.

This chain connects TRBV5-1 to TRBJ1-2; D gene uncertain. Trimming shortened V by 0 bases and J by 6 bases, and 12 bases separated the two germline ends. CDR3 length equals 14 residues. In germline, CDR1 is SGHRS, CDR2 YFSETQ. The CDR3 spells CASSLGPGGNGYTF. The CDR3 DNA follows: TGCGCCAGCAGCTTGGGGCCGGGAGGCAATGGCTACACCTTC.

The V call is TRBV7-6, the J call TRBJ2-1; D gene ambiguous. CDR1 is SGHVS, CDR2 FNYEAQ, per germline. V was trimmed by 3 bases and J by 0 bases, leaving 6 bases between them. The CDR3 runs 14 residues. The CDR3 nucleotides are TGTGCCAGCAGCTTGGAGAGCTCCTACAATGAGCAGTTCTTC. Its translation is CASSLESSYNEQFF. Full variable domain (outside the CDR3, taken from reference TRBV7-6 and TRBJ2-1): GAGVSQSPRYKVTKRGQDVALRCDPISGHVSLYWYRQALGQGPEFLTYFNYEAQQDKSGLPNDRFSAERPEGSISTLTIQRTEQRDSAMYRCASSLESSYNEQFFGPGTRLTVL.

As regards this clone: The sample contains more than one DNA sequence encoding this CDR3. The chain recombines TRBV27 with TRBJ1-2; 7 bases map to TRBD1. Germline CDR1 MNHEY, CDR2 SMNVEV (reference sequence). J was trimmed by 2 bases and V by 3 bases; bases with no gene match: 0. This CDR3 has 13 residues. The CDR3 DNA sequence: TGTGCCAGCAGTTTGGGACAGAACTATGGCTACACCTTC. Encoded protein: CASSLGQNYGYTF.

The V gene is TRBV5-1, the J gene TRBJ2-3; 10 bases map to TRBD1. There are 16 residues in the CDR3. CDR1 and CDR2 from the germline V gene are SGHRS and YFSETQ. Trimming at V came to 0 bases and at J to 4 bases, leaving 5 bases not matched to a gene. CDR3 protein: CASSLGDRGRADTQYF. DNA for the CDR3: TGCGCCAGCAGCTTGGGTGACAGGGGGCGGGCAGATACGCAGTATTTT.

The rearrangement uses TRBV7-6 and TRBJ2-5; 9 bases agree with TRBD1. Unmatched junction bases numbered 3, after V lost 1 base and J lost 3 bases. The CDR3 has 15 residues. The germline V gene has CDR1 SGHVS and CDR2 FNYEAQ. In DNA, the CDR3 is TGTGCCAGCAGCTTAGTTGGGACAGGGAAAGAGACCCAGTACTTC. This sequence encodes CASSLVGTGKETQYF.

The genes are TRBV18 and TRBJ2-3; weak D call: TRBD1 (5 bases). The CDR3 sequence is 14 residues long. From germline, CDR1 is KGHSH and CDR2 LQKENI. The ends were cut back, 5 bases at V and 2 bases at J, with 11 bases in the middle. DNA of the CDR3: TGTGCCAGCTCATCGCAGACAGACACAGATACGCAGTATTTT. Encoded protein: CASSSQTDTDTQYF.

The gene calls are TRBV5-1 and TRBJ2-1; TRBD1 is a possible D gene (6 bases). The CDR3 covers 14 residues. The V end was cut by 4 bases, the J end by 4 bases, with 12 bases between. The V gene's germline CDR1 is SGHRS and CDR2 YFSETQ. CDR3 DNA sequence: TGCGCCAGCAGCCCAGGGGACGGGTACAATGAGCAGTTCTTC. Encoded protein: CASSPGDGYNEQFF. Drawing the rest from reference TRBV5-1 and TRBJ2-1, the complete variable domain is KAGVTQTPRYLIKTRGQQVTLSCSPISGHRSVSWYQQTPGQGLQFLFEYFSETQRNKGNFPGRFSGRQFSNSRSEMNVSTLELGDSALYLCASSPGDGYNEQFFGPGTRLTVL.

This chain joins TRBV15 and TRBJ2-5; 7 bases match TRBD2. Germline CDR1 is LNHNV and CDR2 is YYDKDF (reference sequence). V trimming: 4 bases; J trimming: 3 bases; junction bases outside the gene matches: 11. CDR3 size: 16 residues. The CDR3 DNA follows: TGTGCCACCAGCATCCAGATGGCCGGGGGGAAAGAGACCCAGTACTTC. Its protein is CATSIQMAGGKETQYF.

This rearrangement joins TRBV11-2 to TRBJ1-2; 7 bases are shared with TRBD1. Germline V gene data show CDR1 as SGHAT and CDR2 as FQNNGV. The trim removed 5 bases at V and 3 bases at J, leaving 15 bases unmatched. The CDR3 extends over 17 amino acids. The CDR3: CASSLEFRGDRDYGYTF. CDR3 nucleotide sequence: TGTGCCAGCAGCCTCGAGTTTCGGGGGGACAGAGACTATGGCTACACCTTC.

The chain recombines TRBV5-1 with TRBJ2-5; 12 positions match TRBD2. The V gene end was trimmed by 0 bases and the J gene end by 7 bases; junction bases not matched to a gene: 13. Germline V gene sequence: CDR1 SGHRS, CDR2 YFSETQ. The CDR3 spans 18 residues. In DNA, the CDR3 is TGCGCCAGCAGCTTGGCCTATCAACTAGCGGGGGGTCGGGGGACCCAGTACTTC. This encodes CASSLAYQLAGGRGTQYF.

As DNA, the CDR3 is TGTGCCAGCAGCTTATCACTAAACACCGGGGAGCTGTTTTTT. Protein product: CASSLSLNTGELFF. J is TRBJ2-2 and V is TRBV11-3; D is unclear. V was clipped by 2 bases and J by 2 bases, with 6 bases between them. The CDR3 runs 14 residues. CDR1 and CDR2 from the germline V gene are SGHNT and YENEEA.

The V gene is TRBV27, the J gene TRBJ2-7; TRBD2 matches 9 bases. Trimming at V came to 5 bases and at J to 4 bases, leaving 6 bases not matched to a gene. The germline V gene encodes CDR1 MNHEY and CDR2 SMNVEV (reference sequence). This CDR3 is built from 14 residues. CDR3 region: CASSPAGGIYEQYF. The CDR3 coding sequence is TGTGCCAGCAGTCCAGCGGGGGGAATATACGAGCAGTACTTC.

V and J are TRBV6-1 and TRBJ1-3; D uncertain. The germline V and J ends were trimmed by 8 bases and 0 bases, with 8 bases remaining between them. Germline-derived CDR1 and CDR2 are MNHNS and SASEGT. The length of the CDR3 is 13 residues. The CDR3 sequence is CASPKSSGNTIYF. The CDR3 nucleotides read TGTGCCAGCCCTAAGAGCTCTGGAAACACCATATATTTT.